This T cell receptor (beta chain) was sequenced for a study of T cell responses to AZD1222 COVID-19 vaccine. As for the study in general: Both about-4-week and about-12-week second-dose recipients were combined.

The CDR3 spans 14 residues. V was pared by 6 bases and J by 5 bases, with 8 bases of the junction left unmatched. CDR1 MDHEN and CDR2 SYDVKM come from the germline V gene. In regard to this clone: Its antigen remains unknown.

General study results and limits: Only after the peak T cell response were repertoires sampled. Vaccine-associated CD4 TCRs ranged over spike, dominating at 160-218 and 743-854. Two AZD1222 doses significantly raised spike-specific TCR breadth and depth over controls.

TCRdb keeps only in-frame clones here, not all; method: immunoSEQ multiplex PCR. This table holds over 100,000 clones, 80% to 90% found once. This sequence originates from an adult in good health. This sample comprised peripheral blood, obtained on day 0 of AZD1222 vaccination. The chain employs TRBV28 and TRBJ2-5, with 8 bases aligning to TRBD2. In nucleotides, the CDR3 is TGTGCCAGCAGCGGCGGGGGGCTGGCGGAGACCCAGTACTTC. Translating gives CASSGGGLAETQYF.